Shown below are 32 T cell receptor beta chains from a single sample sequenced in a study of control samples from healthy donors and cancer patients. Produced via immunoSEQ multiplex PCR; TCRdb's table is partial and in-frame only. The table includes about 120,000 clones, approximately 92% detected once. The source material was PBMCs. These receptors originate from a man of 80 years or more with head and neck cancer.

The chain uses TRBV10-3 and TRBJ2-7, with 9 positions matching TRBD2. The V gene's germline CDR1 is ENHRY and CDR2 SYGVKD. This CDR3 is 13 amino acids long. Trimming took 4 bases from V and 6 from J; bases not matched to a gene: 4. CDR3 sequence: CAISAPGLAEQYF. CDR3 coding DNA: TGTGCCATCAGTGCACCGGGACTAGCCGAGCAGTACTTC.

V is TRBV29-1 and J is TRBJ2-3, with a tentative D call TRBD2 (6 bases). The V gene's germline CDR1 is SQVTM and CDR2 ANQGSEA. Trimming took 4 bases from V and 2 from J, leaving 10 bases between them. The CDR3 covers 13 residues. For the CDR3, the DNA is TGCAGCGTTGGGATAGCGGCCACAGATACGCAGTATTTT. It codes for CSVGIAATDTQYF.

This clone was observed a single time. The chain carries TRBV6-2 or TRBV6-3 and TRBJ2-7; the D is unclear. From germline, CDR1 is MNHEY and CDR2 SVGEGT. V lost 2 bases to trimming and J lost 4 bases, with 21 bases between them. CDR3 length: 17 residues. CDR3 sequence: CASSYTRLTIRRYEQYF. The CDR3 coding sequence is TGTGCCAGCAGTTACACGCGTCTGACAATCCGACGGTACGAGCAGTACTTC.

The V and J genes are TRBV4-1 and TRBJ1-2, with D tentatively TRBD1 (6 bases). V was trimmed by 0 bases and J by 4 bases, leaving 15 bases between them. This CDR3 is 16 amino acids long. CDR1 and CDR2 from the germline V gene are MGHRA and YSYEKL. The CDR3 bases are TGCGCCAGCAGCCAAGACTCTCGGACAGCCCTCTATGGCTACACCTTC. The encoded protein is CASSQDSRTALYGYTF.

The chain is built from TRBV9 and TRBJ2-2, with TRBD2 as a possible D gene (6 bases). The germline V and J ends were trimmed by 4 bases and 0 bases, with 19 bases remaining between them. The germline CDR1 and CDR2 sequences are SGDLS and YYNGEE. The CDR3 extends over 18 amino acids. CDR3 region: CASSPPPNLATNTGELFF. The DNA for the CDR3 is TGTGCCAGCAGCCCCCCCCCAAACCTAGCGACGAACACCGGGGAGCTGTTTTTT.

This rearrangement joins TRBV27 to TRBJ2-7; D gene uncertain. Per germline, CDR1 MNHEY and CDR2 SMNVEV (reference sequence). V lost 3 bases, J lost 2 bases, and 11 bases lay in between. The CDR3 totals 14 residues. The CDR3 is CASSFLAGPYEQYF. The DNA for the CDR3 is TGTGCCAGCAGTTTCTTGGCAGGCCCCTACGAGCAGTACTTC.

This clone was found a few times. The chain employs TRBV14 and TRBJ2-1; 11 bases map to TRBD2. V lost 4 bases and J lost 4; bases outside the gene matches: 3. Germline V lookup: CDR1 SGHDN, CDR2 FVKESK. The length of the CDR3 is 15 residues. Here the CDR3 DNA reads TGTGCCAGCAGCCCGGGACTAGCGGATTACAATGAGCAGTTCTTC. Protein product: CASSPGLADYNEQFF. The full variable domain, in which reference TRBV14 and TRBJ2-1 provide the parts outside the CDR3, is EAGVTQFPSHSVIEKGQTVTLRCDPISGHDNLYWYRRVMGKEIKFLLHFVKESKQDESGMPNNRFLAERTGGTYSTLKVQPAELEDSGVYFCASSPGLADYNEQFFGPGTRLTVL.

This chain joins TRBV21-1 and TRBJ2-5; TRBD2, the D gene given by the table, was not confirmed from the DNA. TRBV21-1 is a listed pseudogene. This CDR3 spans 16 amino acids. CDR3 sequence reads: CASSKIGDYGQETQYF. The CDR3 DNA is TGTGCCAGCAGCAAAATAGGTGACTACGGGCAAGAGACCCAGTACTTC.

The chain employs TRBV7-9 and TRBJ2-3, with D tentatively TRBD1 (6 bases). Germline V gives CDR1 SEHNR, CDR2 FQNEAQ (reference sequence). The CDR3 totals 16 residues. V was pared by 5 bases and J by 3 bases, with 18 bases between. The CDR3, as DNA: TGTGCCAGCAGCCTCGGGACATCAACTGGGACAGATACGCAGTATTTT. Translating it yields CASSLGTSTGTDTQYF.

The CDR3 nucleotides are TGTGCCAGCAGCTTGACAGGGCGAAACACCGGGGAGCTGTTTTTT. Translating it yields CASSLTGRNTGELFF. The J gene is TRBJ2-2, the V gene TRBV5-6, with D perhaps TRBD1 (6 bases). V lost 1 base to trimming and J lost 2 bases, with 9 bases between them. Germline V gene sequence: CDR1 SGHDT, CDR2 YYEEEE. The CDR3 sequence is 15 residues long.

The chain is built from TRBV5-4 and TRBJ1-2; weak D call: TRBD1 (5 bases). The CDR3 loop spans 12 amino acids. Trimming stripped 4 bases from V and 8 bases from J, with 12 bases between. CDR1 and CDR2 (germline): SGHNT, YYREEE (reference sequence). The CDR3 region is CASSTDSRGYTF. CDR3 sequence (DNA): TGTGCCAGCAGCACTGACAGCCGAGGCTACACCTTC.

V gene TRBV28 combines with J gene TRBJ2-7; D is uncertain. Germline V lookup: CDR1 MDHEN, CDR2 SYDVKM. V gave up 8 bases and J gave up 2 bases, with 10 bases separating them. This CDR3 is built from 12 residues. The CDR3 DNA reads TGTGCCAGCGGGAATGTCCCCTACGAGCAGTACTTC. This gives the protein CASGNVPYEQYF.

The chain carries TRBV18 and TRBJ2-3; the D gene is possibly TRBD1 (5 bases). V was shortened by 0 bases and J by 3 bases, with 10 bases between the two germline ends. This CDR3 is built from 15 residues. The germline CDR1 and CDR2 sequences are KGHSH and LQKENI. The CDR3 bases are TGTGCCAGCTCACCACCGTTAGGGGTGACAGATACGCAGTATTTT. It translates to CASSPPLGVTDTQYF.

The genes are TRBV11-2 and TRBJ2-7; D might be TRBD2 (6 bases). The CDR3 has 14 amino acids. Per germline, CDR1 SGHAT and CDR2 FQNNGV. V gave up 5 bases and J gave up 2 bases, with 13 bases separating them. The chain's CDR3 is CASSPDGGTYEQYF. CDR3 sequence (DNA): TGTGCCAGCAGCCCCGACGGCGGGACCTACGAGCAGTACTTC.

The chain carries TRBV18 and TRBJ2-3; D unresolved. Per germline, CDR1 KGHSH and CDR2 LQKENI. V shed 2 bases and J shed 6 bases, with 9 bases lying between them. This CDR3 is 13 amino acids long. CDR3 sequence: CASSPSRWDTQYF. DNA for the CDR3: TGTGCCAGCTCACCAAGCAGGTGGGATACGCAGTATTTT.

This chain links TRBV5-1 with TRBJ2-2; D uncertain. Trimming cost V 0 bases and J 4 bases, with 4 bases left between them. Germline loops: CDR1 SGHRS, CDR2 YFSETQ. The CDR3 length is 13 residues. The CDR3 nucleotides are TGCGCCAGCAGCTTGGGACCCACCGGGGAGCTGTTTTTT. It specifies CASSLGPTGELFF.

The chain combines TRBV6-5 with TRBJ1-4, with TRBD1 matching 8 bases. The trim removed 5 bases at V and 3 bases at J, leaving 5 bases unmatched. The germline CDR1 and CDR2 sequences are MNHEY and SVGAGI. The CDR3 extends over 15 amino acids. CDR3 DNA: TGTGCCAGCAGTCGGCAGGGGGCTTCTAATGAAAAACTGTTTTTT. It specifies CASSRQGASNEKLFF.

The chain carries TRBV21-1 and TRBJ1-2. TRBV21-1 is annotated as a pseudogene. This CDR3 is built from 12 residues. CDR3 in amino acids: CASSKLTDGYTF. CDR3 nucleotide sequence: TGTGCCAGCAGCAAACTCACCGATGGCTACACCTTC.

This clone appeared a single time. The chain joins TRBV5-1 to TRBJ2-7, with D possibly matching TRBD1 (7 bases). The CDR3 runs 14 residues. Trimming stripped 2 bases from V and 6 bases from J, with 15 bases between. Germline assignment: CDR1 SGHRS and CDR2 YFSETQ. The CDR3 loop is CASSLPQGEAEQYF. CDR3 nucleotides: TGCGCCAGCAGCTTACCGCAGGGGGAGGCCGAGCAGTACTTC.

The rearrangement joins TRBV12-3 or TRBV12-4 to TRBJ2-7; no clear D. The CDR3 loop spans 12 amino acids. The V gene lost 2 bases and the J gene lost 4 bases, with 6 bases spanning the gap. The CDR3 DNA reads as TGTGCCAGCAGTTTATACTTGTACGAGCAGTACTTC. Protein sequence: CASSLYLYEQYF.

The chain joins TRBV2 to TRBJ2-1; TRBD1 matches at 10 bases. This CDR3 contains 15 residues. The V and J ends lost 5 bases and 6 bases, in that order; junction bases with no gene match: 7. Germline CDR1 is SNHLY and CDR2 is FYNNEI. The DNA of the CDR3 is TGTGCCAGCAGTAGCCGGGACAGGGGATCCAATGAGCAGTTCTTC. Protein: CASSSRDRGSNEQFF.

The CDR3 reads CASSGPQHSNQPQHF. In DNA, the CDR3 is TGTGCCAGCAGCGGCCCCCAGCATAGCAATCAGCCCCAGCATTTT. This chain joins TRBV12-1 and TRBJ1-5. TRBV12-1 is a known pseudogene. This CDR3 region has 15 residues.

The rearrangement links TRBV7-6 to TRBJ2-3; TRBD1 agrees at 7 bases. V was pared by 4 bases and J by 9 bases, with 7 bases of the junction left unmatched. The CDR3 runs 13 residues. The germline gives CDR1 SGHVS, CDR2 FNYEAQ. The CDR3 DNA follows: TGTGCCAGCAGCTCCGCGGCACAGGGGACGCAGTATTTT. Encoded protein: CASSSAAQGTQYF.

The rearrangement links TRBV10-2 to TRBJ2-7; D possibly corresponds to TRBD1 (5 bases). CDR1 is WSHSY, CDR2 SAAADI, per germline. This CDR3 has 12 residues. The V and J ends lost 7 bases and 3 bases respectively, with 10 bases between them. The CDR3 DNA is TGCGCCAGCATGCAGACAGACTACGAGCAGTACTTC. Translation: CASMQTDYEQYF.

CDR3 amino acids: CASSYGQGLAKLFF. The CDR3 DNA is TGTGCCAGCAGTTACGGTCAGGGGCTGGCAAAACTGTTTTTT. The chain links TRBV6-6 to TRBJ1-4; a possible D gene is TRBD1 (6 bases). Trimming shortened V by 2 bases and J by 10 bases, and 14 bases separated the two germline ends. Germline assignment: CDR1 MNHNY and CDR2 SVGAGI (reference sequence). This CDR3 is 14 amino acids long.

The rearrangement joins TRBV5-1 to TRBJ1-1, with D hard to call. Trimming cost V 1 base and J 0 bases, with 10 bases left between them. Germline CDR1 is SGHRS and CDR2 is YFSETQ. This CDR3 is built from 15 residues. The CDR3 DNA reads as TGCGCCAGCAGCTTGTCGGGTTTAATGAACACTGAAGCTTTCTTT. Protein: CASSLSGLMNTEAFF. Full variable domain (remainder filled in from reference TRBV5-1 and TRBJ1-1): KAGVTQTPRYLIKTRGQQVTLSCSPISGHRSVSWYQQTPGQGLQFLFEYFSETQRNKGNFPGRFSGRQFSNSRSEMNVSTLELGDSALYLCASSLSGLMNTEAFFGQGTRLTVV.

The chain recombines TRBV29-1 with TRBJ2-5; 16 bases match TRBD2. The CDR3 is made up of 16 amino acids. V was pared by 6 bases and J by 1 base, with 5 bases of the junction left unmatched. Germline V CDR1 and CDR2: SQVTM, ANQGSEA. The DNA for the CDR3 is TGCAGCGTCAGCGGGACTAGCGGGAGGGCCCAAGAGACCCAGTACTTC. Translated, it gives CSVSGTSGRAQETQYF.

This clone is a singleton in its sample. The V call is TRBV21-1, the J call TRBJ1-2; the table's D call, TRBD1, has no DNA check behind it. TRBV21-1 is listed as a pseudogene. The CDR3 spans 14 residues. CDR3 protein: CASSNPRDVYGYTF. CDR3 nucleotide sequence: TGTGCCAGCAGCAACCCCAGGGATGTGTATGGCTACACCTTC.

This clone was seen just once. This chain uses TRBV19 with TRBJ1-6; TRBD1 aligns across 8 bases. The CDR3 consists of 13 residues. Germline V gene sequence: CDR1 LNHDA, CDR2 SQIVND (reference sequence). The V gene end was trimmed by 8 bases and the J gene end by 7 bases; junction bases not matched to a gene: 4. The CDR3 bases are TGTGCCAGTGACGACAGGGGAAATTCACCCCTCCACTTT. Its protein product is CASDDRGNSPLHF. Supplemented by reference TRBV19 and TRBJ1-6, the full variable domain reads DGGITQSPKYLFRKEGQNVTLSCEQNLNHDAMYWYRQDPGQGLRLIYYSQIVNDFQKGDIAEGYSVSREKKESFPLTVTSAQKNPTAFYLCASDDRGNSPLHFGNGTRLTVT.

In the case of this clone: The same CDR3 also results from other DNA sequences found in this sample. The chain employs TRBV6-5 and TRBJ2-3, with D maybe TRBD2 (6 bases). Trimming removed 2 bases at V and 0 bases at J, with 9 bases between. Germline CDR1 reads MNHEY; CDR2 reads SVGAGI. This CDR3 comprises 15 residues. CDR3 sequence (DNA): TGTGCCAGCAGTTACGGGGGGACCAGCACAGATACGCAGTATTTT. It codes for CASSYGGTSTDTQYF.

The rearrangement joins TRBV6-6 to TRBJ1-2; no reliable D call. The germline gives CDR1 MNHNY, CDR2 SVGAGI (reference sequence). V was trimmed by 4 bases and J by 6 bases, leaving 15 bases between them. The CDR3 totals 14 residues. This CDR3 reads CASSSMIRGHGYTF. The CDR3 DNA is TGTGCCAGCAGTTCTATGATCAGAGGGCATGGCTACACCTTC.

This clone was seen a single time. The chain is built from TRBV2 and TRBJ2-3, with a possible D match to TRBD2 (5 bases). Trimming took 7 bases from V and 3 from J, leaving 20 bases between them. The CDR3 is made up of 16 amino acids. The germline CDR1 and CDR2 sequences are SNHLY and FYNNEI. In DNA form, the CDR3 reads TGTGCCAGCAATGAGGAGTGGGAGTTAAAAACAGATACGCAGTATTTT. Residues: CASNEEWELKTDTQYF.